The clone carrying this T cell receptor (beta chain) was counted at least ten times. Its matching antigen is unknown. This sample was included in a study of CD8 T cells in ankylosing spondylitis. Findings and caveats of the study: Characteristic of ankylosing spondylitis blood, it appeared, was a TCR beta motif comprising eight highly homologous variants. As for the disease-linked clones, they showed a CD8+ phenotype and occurred at relatively low frequencies in peripheral blood. The clones that were linked to disease were reported to be significantly enriched in matched synovial fluid samples from ankylosing spondylitis patients.

A quantitative 5'-RACE method, one with molecular barcodes, was used to make TCR beta libraries. TCRdb independently ran MiXCR on the 5' RACE reads; one entry per CDR3 protein. The data contain over 700,000 distinct CDR3 sequences, roughly 19% of them singletons. CDR3 length: 14 amino acids. Trimming cost V 3 bases and J 4 bases, with 10 bases left between them. Looked up from germline, CDR1 is SNHLY and CDR2 is FYNNEI. The sequencing sample was made of blood, either unsorted or a sorted T cell fraction (not recorded which). This clonotype was sampled from a male donor with ankylosing spondylitis. The chain links TRBV2 to TRBJ2-1; the D call may be TRBD1 or TRBD2 (5 bases each). Written as DNA, the CDR3 is TGTGCCAGCAGTGAGGGGGTATCTTACAATGAGCAGTTCTTC. Translation gives CASSEGVSYNEQFF. The full variable domain, in which reference TRBV2 and TRBJ2-1 provide the parts outside the CDR3, is EPEVTQTPSHQVTQMGQEVILRCVPISNHLYFYWYRQILGQKVEFLVSFYNNEISEKSEIFDDQFSVERPDGSNFTLKIRSTKLEDSAMYFCASSEGVSYNEQFFGPGTRLTVL.